The 18 T cell receptor beta chains given below trace back to one sample, sequenced in a study of blood T cell repertoires in COVID-19. The data were produced by immunoSEQ multiplex PCR, yet TCRdb's version contains in-frame clones alone and is incomplete. Of 85,000 to 120,000 clones listed, roughly four fifths were seen once; the top ten hold 14%. The sample comprised peripheral blood. The receptors were gathered from a woman aged 55-69 years with acute or convalescent COVID-19.

This clone was found many times. CDR3 bases: TGTGCCAGCAGCGCCGGGACACTCTATGGCTACACCTTC. Amino acid sequence: CASSAGTLYGYTF. The chain joins TRBV6-4 to TRBJ1-2, with a tentative D call TRBD1 (6 bases). The ends were cut back, 6 bases at V and 4 bases at J, with 12 bases in the middle. Germline V gives CDR1 MRHNA, CDR2 SNTAGT. CDR3 length: 13 residues.

The chain joins TRBV5-4 to TRBJ1-2, with D maybe TRBD1 (6 bases). Germline CDR1 SGHNT, CDR2 YYREEE (reference sequence). This CDR3 comprises 12 residues. V was trimmed by 4 bases and J by 6 bases, leaving 10 bases between them. The CDR3 DNA follows: TGTGCCAGCAGCGTAAACAGGGATGGCTACACCTTC. Amino acids: CASSVNRDGYTF. The variable domain in full, completed from reference TRBV5-4 and TRBJ1-2, reads ETGVTQSPTHLIKTRGQQVTLRCSSQSGHNTVSWYQQALGQGPQFIFQYYREEENGRGNFPPRFSGLQFPNYSSELNVNALELDDSALYLCASSVNRDGYTFGSGTRLTVV.

V is TRBV28 and J is TRBJ1-1; 7 nucleotides match TRBD1. J lost 5 bases, V lost 6 bases, and 9 bases had no gene match. The CDR3 has 14 amino acids. Germline V gene sequence: CDR1 MDHEN, CDR2 SYDVKM. The CDR3 is CASSPAGGSTEAFF. DNA of the CDR3: TGTGCCAGCAGCCCTGCAGGGGGTAGTACTGAAGCTTTCTTT.

J is TRBJ1-2 and V is TRBV7-2; 9 bases are a match to TRBD1. This CDR3 has 18 amino acids. The germline V gene encodes CDR1 SGHTA and CDR2 FQGNSA. Germline trimming cut 1 base from V and 0 bases from J; bases unmatched to any gene: 9. The CDR3 DNA follows: TGTGCCAGCAGCTTAGGAGGGGGACAGGGCTTTACTAACTATGGCTACACCTTC. Protein sequence: CASSLGGGQGFTNYGYTF.

J is TRBJ2-2 and V is TRBV7-8; 8 bases are shared with TRBD2. Per germline, CDR1 SGHVS and CDR2 FQNEAQ. There are 16 residues in the CDR3. V was pared by 10 bases and J by 0 bases, with 10 bases of the junction left unmatched. The CDR3 DNA sequence: TGTGCCAATACGCTTCTTAGCGGGGCGAACACCGGGGAGCTGTTTTTT. Protein product: CANTLLSGANTGELFF.

The V call is TRBV3-1 (or the pseudogene TRBV3-2), the J call TRBJ1-2, with D possibly matching TRBD1 (5 bases). The CDR3 totals 13 residues. Germline V gives CDR1 LGHDT, CDR2 YNNKEL (reference sequence). The V and J ends lost 4 bases and 0 bases respectively, with 6 bases between them. CDR3 residues: CASSPTANYGYTF. The CDR3 DNA reads TGTGCCAGCAGCCCGACAGCTAACTATGGCTACACCTTC.

This chain connects TRBV2 to TRBJ1-3; D remains ambiguous. The germline V gene has CDR1 SNHLY and CDR2 FYNNEI. This CDR3 is 14 amino acids long. Trimming removed 5 bases from V and 4 bases from J, with 12 bases in between. CDR3 DNA: TGTGCCAGCAGTCGTGAGATCTCCGGAAACACCATATATTTT. This gives the protein CASSREISGNTIYF.

The CDR3 protein is CASSAVGSGLAGGKSYEQYF. Written as DNA, the CDR3 is TGTGCCAGTAGTGCCGTAGGATCCGGGCTAGCGGGGGGGAAATCCTACGAGCAGTACTTC. The rearrangement links TRBV19 to TRBJ2-7; TRBD2 agrees at 12 bases. The CDR3 runs to 20 residues. Germline V CDR1 and CDR2: LNHDA, SQIVND (reference sequence). Trimming took 5 bases from V and 1 from J; bases not matched to a gene: 18. The full variable domain, its missing parts supplied by reference TRBV19 and TRBJ2-7, is DGGITQSPKYLFRKEGQNVTLSCEQNLNHDAMYWYRQDPGQGLRLIYYSQIVNDFQKGDIAEGYSVSREKKESFPLTVTSAQKNPTAFYLCASSAVGSGLAGGKSYEQYFGPGTRLTVT.

The genes are TRBV9 and TRBJ1-2, with D possibly being TRBD1 (6 bases). V was pared by 2 bases and J by 5 bases, with 10 bases between. Germline CDR1 SGDLS, CDR2 YYNGEE. This CDR3 region has 13 residues. The CDR3 region is CASSVGTNYGYTF. The CDR3 nucleotides read TGTGCCAGCAGCGTGGGGACAAATTATGGCTACACCTTC.

This clone appeared a single time. V and J are TRBV19 and TRBJ2-7; TRBD1 aligns across 9 bases. With V trimmed by 6 bases and J by 3 bases, 6 bases remained unmatched. The CDR3 loop spans 14 amino acids. In germline, CDR1 is LNHDA, CDR2 SQIVND (reference sequence). The CDR3 here is CASSPGTGYYEQYF. The CDR3 nucleotides read TGTGCCAGTAGCCCCGGGACAGGGTACTACGAGCAGTACTTC.

The gene calls are TRBV7-9 and TRBJ2-3, with D perhaps TRBD2 (6 bases). Germline loops: CDR1 SEHNR, CDR2 FQNEAQ (reference sequence). The CDR3 totals 14 residues. Deletions cut 3 bases from V and 4 bases from J, with 11 bases between. The CDR3 is CASSFGGEADTQYF. Written as DNA, the CDR3 is TGTGCCAGCAGCTTCGGGGGAGAGGCAGATACGCAGTATTTT.

The chain uses TRBV19 and TRBJ2-1; perhaps TRBD1 as D (5 bases). Germline V lookup: CDR1 LNHDA, CDR2 SQIVND (reference sequence). CDR3 length equals 14 residues. The V end was cut by 5 bases, the J end by 3 bases, with 11 bases between. CDR3 loop: CASSQQVGYNEQFF. The DNA of the CDR3 is TGTGCCAGTAGTCAACAGGTAGGCTACAATGAGCAGTTCTTC.

The chain couples TRBV24-1 to TRBJ1-2; 8 nucleotides agree with TRBD1. Germline values: CDR1 KGHDR, CDR2 SFDVKD. This CDR3 is 14 amino acids long. The ends lost 6 bases at V and 4 bases at J; junction bases unmatched: 6. CDR3 protein: CATSPTDRAYGYTF. CDR3 nucleotides: TGTGCCACCAGTCCAACGGACAGGGCCTATGGCTACACCTTC.

This clone appeared once. The chain is built from TRBV2 and TRBJ2-7, with 7 nucleotides matching TRBD1. Trimming at V came to 6 bases and at J to 2 bases, leaving 7 bases not matched to a gene. CDR1 SNHLY and CDR2 FYNNEI come from the germline V gene. This CDR3 has 14 residues. The CDR3 here is CASRTGHITYEQYF. The CDR3 DNA reads TGTGCCAGCAGGACAGGGCATATAACCTACGAGCAGTACTTC.

V gene TRBV6-7 combines with J gene TRBJ1-3; D possibly corresponds to TRBD1 (5 bases). TRBV6-7 carries the ORF label, with uncertain function. Trimming removed 0 bases from V and 5 bases from J, with 20 bases in between. The CDR3 covers 18 residues. CDR3: CASSYSRLGHPRRNTIYF. CDR3 in DNA: TGTGCCAGCAGTTACTCGAGGTTGGGGCATCCAAGGCGAAACACCATATATTTT.

This clone was recorded only once. The chain is built from TRBV18 and TRBJ2-3; 12 bases are a match to TRBD2. The CDR3 is 17 amino acids. After removal of 3 bases from V and 1 base from J, the junction contained 5 bases not matched to a gene. CDR1 and CDR2 (germline): KGHSH, LQKENI. For the CDR3, the DNA is TGTGCCAGCTCACCGGCGACTAGCGGGAGTGGCACAGATACGCAGTATTTT. Translation gives CASSPATSGSGTDTQYF.

V is TRBV7-2 and J is TRBJ2-5; 12 bases are a match to TRBD2. The CDR3 totals 16 residues. The V gene's germline CDR1 is SGHTA and CDR2 FQGNSA. J was trimmed by 1 base and V by 5 bases; bases with no gene match: 5. In DNA form, the CDR3 reads TGTGCCAGCAGCGAACTAGCGGGGGGTGCCCAAGAGACCCAGTACTTC. Amino acids: CASSELAGGAQETQYF.

The V call is TRBV5-3, the J call TRBJ1-2, with TRBD1 matching 7 bases. TRBV5-3 is known as an ORF, though its function is uncertain. With V trimmed by 6 bases and J by 2 bases, 22 bases remained unmatched. The CDR3 contains 19 residues. The CDR3 here is CARTFFQTGIFSGNYGYTF. The CDR3 bases are TGTGCCAGAACCTTTTTTCAGACAGGGATTTTTTCTGGGAACTATGGCTACACCTTC.